A selection of T cell receptor beta chains follows, all from one sample in a study of T cells expressing NK-cell markers. TCRdb re-called the 5' RACE reads, yielding one record per CDR3 amino acid sequence without DNA. This sample's table has around 380,000 distinct CDR3 sequences. Input material: blood T cells: a sorted CD56 or NKG2C T cell subset, CD4+ or CD8+ T cells, or bulk PBMC T cells (not recorded which). The origin of the receptors is a woman between 50 and 59 years old in good health. Both conserved end residues are part of each CDR3. The order of the fields is J gene, V gene, CDR3 protein.

TRBJ2-3 | TRBV30 | CAWSVKAGGRASTDTQYF
TRBJ1-1 | TRBV10-3 | CAIKGQNTEAFF
TRBJ1-5 | TRBV19 | CASRDRQGNQPQHF
TRBJ2-1 | TRBV18 | CASLRRGQGFAEQFF
TRBJ1-2 | TRBV12-3/TRBV12-4 | CASTSGDGYTF
TRBJ1-1 | TRBV5-5 | CASSLAGKKNTEAFF
TRBJ2-3 | TRBV11-2 | CASSDIAGGPGTQYF
TRBJ2-1 | TRBV5-6 | CASSSTKIAGFYNEQFF
TRBJ2-1 | TRBV10-3 | CAISPGIMSDEQFF
TRBJ2-7 | TRBV5-1 | CASSYRQGTDEQYF
TRBJ2-3 | TRBV2 | CASTKGQAPTDTQYF
TRBJ2-3 | TRBV20-1 | CSVPGKDTQYF
TRBJ2-2 | TRBV15 | CATSPPAYGELFF
TRBJ2-1 | TRBV20-1 | CSAPRDSSYNEQFF
TRBJ2-1 | TRBV27 | CASAEWGQYNEQFF
TRBJ2-1 | TRBV6-5 | CASSYLRLAGDNEQFF
TRBJ1-1 | TRBV29-1 | CSVNTGGYTEAFF
TRBJ2-7 | TRBV12-3/TRBV12-4 | CASTPGTGRHEQYF
TRBJ2-2 | TRBV7-9 | CASSSSWAGNQMTGELFF